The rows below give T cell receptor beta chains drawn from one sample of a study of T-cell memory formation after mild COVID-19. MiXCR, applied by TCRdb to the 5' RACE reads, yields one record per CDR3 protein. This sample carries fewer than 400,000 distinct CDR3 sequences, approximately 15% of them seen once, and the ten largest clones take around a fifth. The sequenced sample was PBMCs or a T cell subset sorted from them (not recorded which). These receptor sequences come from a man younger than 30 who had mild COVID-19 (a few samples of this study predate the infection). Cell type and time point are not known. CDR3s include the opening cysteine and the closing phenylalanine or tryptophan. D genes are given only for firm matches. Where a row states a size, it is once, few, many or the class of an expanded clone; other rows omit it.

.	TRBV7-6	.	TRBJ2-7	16	CASSLSPRTAFREQYF	TGTGCCAGCAGCTTATCCCCCCGGACAGCTTTTAGGGAGCAGTACTTC
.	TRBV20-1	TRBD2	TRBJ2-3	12	CSVKPGGDTQYF	TGCAGTGTCAAGCCCGGGGGGGATACGCAGTATTTT
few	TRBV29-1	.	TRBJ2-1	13	CSVEATGTNEQFF	TGCAGCGTTGAAGCGACAGGGACTAATGAGCAGTTCTTC
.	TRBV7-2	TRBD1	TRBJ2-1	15	CASKNRGSSYNEQFF	TGTGCCAGCAAAAACAGGGGTAGCTCCTACAATGAGCAGTTCTTC
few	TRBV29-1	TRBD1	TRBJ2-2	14	CSVNRGLDTGELFF	TGCAGCGTTAACAGGGGGCTCGACACCGGGGAGCTGTTTTTT
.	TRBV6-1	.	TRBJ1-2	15	CASRLMFGANYGYTF	TGTGCCAGCCGCCTAATGTTCGGGGCCAACTATGGCTACACCTTC
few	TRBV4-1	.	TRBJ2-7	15	CASSQDPALVYEQYF	TGCGCCAGCAGCCAAGATCCGGCCCTAGTCTACGAGCAGTACTTC
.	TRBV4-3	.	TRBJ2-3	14	CASSPRLQGDTQYF	TGCGCCAGCAGCCCCCGCCTGCAAGGGGATACGCAGTATTTT
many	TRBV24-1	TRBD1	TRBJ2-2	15	CATSDSGQGTGELFF	TGTGCCACCAGTGATTCGGGACAGGGTACCGGGGAGCTGTTTTTT
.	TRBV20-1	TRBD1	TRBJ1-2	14	CSAEDRGQLRGYTF	TGCAGTGCTGAAGACAGGGGGCAGCTACGGGGCTACACCTTC
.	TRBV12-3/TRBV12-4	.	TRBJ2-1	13	CASSLIAAGEQFF	TGTGCCAGCAGTTTGATTGCGGCGGGTGAGCAGTTCTTC
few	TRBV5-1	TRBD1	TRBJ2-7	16	CASSLVAGGVSYEQYF	TGCGCCAGCAGCTTGGTAGCAGGGGGCGTCTCCTACGAGCAGTACTTC